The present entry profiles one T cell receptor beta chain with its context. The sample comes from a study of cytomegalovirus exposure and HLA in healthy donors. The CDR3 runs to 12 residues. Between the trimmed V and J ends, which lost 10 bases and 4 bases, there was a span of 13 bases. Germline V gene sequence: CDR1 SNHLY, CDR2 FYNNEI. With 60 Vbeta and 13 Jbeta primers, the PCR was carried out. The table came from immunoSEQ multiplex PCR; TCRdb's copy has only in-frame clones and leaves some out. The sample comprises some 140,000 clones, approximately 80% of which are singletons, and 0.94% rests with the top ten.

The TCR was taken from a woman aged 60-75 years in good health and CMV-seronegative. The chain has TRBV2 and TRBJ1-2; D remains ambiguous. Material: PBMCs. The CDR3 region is CATSPGAYGYTF. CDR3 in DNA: TGTGCCACATCACCGGGAGCCTATGGCTACACCTTC.